A selection of T cell receptor beta chains follows, all from one sample in a study of blood T cells in healthy people across ages. In TCRdb, the 5' RACE reads were re-called with MiXCR into one record per CDR3 protein. The sample carries over 550,000 distinct CDR3 sequences, about 30% recorded once. Sequenced material: blood. These receptors were taken from a woman older than 75 in good health. The CDR3 runs from the conserved cysteine through the conserved F or W. Fields, in order: J gene, V gene, clone size, D gene, CDR3 protein, CDR3 DNA. D genes are given only for firm matches. The listing skips clone size in some rows; elsewhere it reads once, few, many or a size class.

J gene: TRBJ1-3; V gene: TRBV12-3/TRBV12-4; clone size: -; D gene: -; CDR3 protein: CASSPPGLSTGNTIYF; CDR3 DNA: TGTGCCAGCAGCCCTCCGGGACTGAGCACTGGAAACACCATATATTTT
J gene: TRBJ1-2; V gene: TRBV4-1; clone size: -; D gene: -; CDR3 protein: CASTSMGAGIRRGYTF; CDR3 DNA: TGCGCCAGCACCTCGATGGGAGCGGGGATAAGGCGCGGCTACACCTTC
J gene: TRBJ1-4; V gene: TRBV30; clone size: -; D gene: -; CDR3 protein: CAWSQAGASEKLFF; CDR3 DNA: TGTGCCTGGAGTCAGGCAGGGGCCAGTGAAAAACTGTTTTTT
J gene: TRBJ2-6; V gene: TRBV7-3; clone size: many; D gene: TRBD1; CDR3 protein: CASTPDRGGSGANVLTF; CDR3 DNA: TGTGCCAGCACCCCGGACAGGGGGGGATCTGGGGCCAACGTCCTGACTTTC
J gene: TRBJ1-1; V gene: TRBV20-1; clone size: many; D gene: -; CDR3 protein: CSARRDNMNTEAFF; CDR3 DNA: TGCAGTGCTAGACGAGACAACATGAACACTGAAGCTTTCTTT
J gene: TRBJ2-1; V gene: TRBV7-3; clone size: many; D gene: TRBD2; CDR3 protein: CASSSAPGLAGGGGNEQFF; CDR3 DNA: TGTGCCAGCAGCTCCGCTCCGGGACTAGCGGGGGGAGGTGGTAATGAGCAGTTCTTC
J gene: TRBJ2-3; V gene: TRBV6-6; clone size: many; D gene: TRBD1; CDR3 protein: CASSYSSTGVADTQYF; CDR3 DNA: TGTGCCAGCAGTTACTCGTCCACAGGGGTCGCAGATACGCAGTATTTT
J gene: TRBJ1-2; V gene: TRBV7-2; clone size: many; D gene: TRBD1; CDR3 protein: CASSLVGQGYGYTF; CDR3 DNA: TGTGCCAGCAGCTTAGTCGGACAGGGCTATGGCTACACCTTC
J gene: TRBJ2-1; V gene: TRBV5-4; clone size: once; D gene: -; CDR3 protein: CASSIRQDLFVNEQFF; CDR3 DNA: TGTGCCAGCAGTATCCGTCAGGATCTCTTCGTCAATGAGCAGTTCTTC
J gene: TRBJ2-3; V gene: TRBV7-6; clone size: many; D gene: TRBD1; CDR3 protein: CASSLGAAGGGVTDTQYF; CDR3 DNA: TGTGCCAGCAGCTTAGGGGCCGCAGGGGGCGGGGTAACAGATACGCAGTATTTT
J gene: TRBJ2-7; V gene: TRBV7-2; clone size: -; D gene: -; CDR3 protein: CASSWYSGVYEQYF; CDR3 DNA: TGTGCCAGCAGCTGGTACTCCGGGGTTTACGAGCAGTACTTC
J gene: TRBJ1-2; V gene: TRBV24-1; clone size: -; D gene: -; CDR3 protein: CATSDLTVSYGYTF; CDR3 DNA: TGTGCCACCAGTGATTTGACAGTTTCTTATGGCTACACCTTC
J gene: TRBJ2-7; V gene: TRBV6-6; clone size: few; D gene: TRBD1; CDR3 protein: CASSFRDSLYEQYF; CDR3 DNA: TGTGCCAGCAGTTTCCGGGACAGTCTCTACGAGCAGTACTTC
J gene: TRBJ1-4; V gene: TRBV6-5; clone size: many; D gene: TRBD1; CDR3 protein: CASSYDRVLNNEKLFF; CDR3 DNA: TGTGCCAGCAGTTACGACAGGGTGTTAAACAATGAAAAACTGTTTTTT
J gene: TRBJ2-4; V gene: TRBV3-1; clone size: few; D gene: -; CDR3 protein: CASSQERTVKNIQYF; CDR3 DNA: TGTGCCAGCAGCCAAGAAAGGACAGTCAAAAACATTCAGTACTTC
J gene: TRBJ1-1; V gene: TRBV7-7; clone size: once; D gene: -; CDR3 protein: CASSSGSFTEAFF; CDR3 DNA: TGTGCCAGCAGCTCAGGGTCATTCACTGAAGCTTTCTTT
J gene: TRBJ1-1; V gene: TRBV6-5; clone size: -; D gene: TRBD1; CDR3 protein: CASSWDRKNTEAFF; CDR3 DNA: TGTGCCAGCAGTTGGGACAGAAAAAACACTGAAGCTTTCTTT
J gene: TRBJ1-2; V gene: TRBV9; clone size: many; D gene: TRBD1; CDR3 protein: CASSFRDSNRYGYTF; CDR3 DNA: TGTGCCAGCAGCTTCCGGGACAGCAACAGATATGGCTACACCTTC
J gene: TRBJ2-5; V gene: TRBV20-1; clone size: many; D gene: TRBD1; CDR3 protein: CSARDPRTGYWETQYF; CDR3 DNA: TGCAGTGCTAGAGATCCACGGACAGGATACTGGGAGACCCAGTACTTC
J gene: TRBJ2-7; V gene: TRBV7-9; clone size: few; D gene: -; CDR3 protein: CASSFNQGTYEQYF; CDR3 DNA: TGTGCCAGCAGCTTTAATCAGGGGACCTACGAGCAGTACTTC
J gene: TRBJ2-3; V gene: TRBV5-1; clone size: many; D gene: -; CDR3 protein: CASSSTGPTDTQYF; CDR3 DNA: TGCGCCAGCAGCTCGACAGGACCTACAGATACGCAGTATTTT
J gene: TRBJ1-5; V gene: TRBV27; clone size: many; D gene: TRBD1; CDR3 protein: CASSFSGTGGKPQHF; CDR3 DNA: TGTGCCAGCAGTTTCTCCGGGACAGGGGGTAAGCCCCAGCATTTT
J gene: TRBJ1-3; V gene: TRBV9; clone size: few; D gene: TRBD1; CDR3 protein: CASSLTGAPGNTIYF; CDR3 DNA: TGTGCCAGCAGCTTAACAGGGGCTCCTGGAAACACCATATATTTT
J gene: TRBJ1-1; V gene: TRBV7-2; clone size: many; D gene: -; CDR3 protein: CASSERMNTEAFF; CDR3 DNA: TGTGCCAGCAGCGAAAGGATGAACACTGAAGCTTTCTTT